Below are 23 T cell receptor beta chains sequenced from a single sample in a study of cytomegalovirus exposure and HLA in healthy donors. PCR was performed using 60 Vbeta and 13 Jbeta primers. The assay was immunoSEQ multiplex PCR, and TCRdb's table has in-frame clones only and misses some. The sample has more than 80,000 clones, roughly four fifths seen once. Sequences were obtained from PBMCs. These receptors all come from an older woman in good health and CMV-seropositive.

The CDR3 sequence: CASSRRDYRYEQYF. In DNA form, the CDR3 reads TGTGCCAGCAGCAGGAGGGACTACAGATACGAGCAGTACTTC. This rearrangement joins TRBV7-9 to TRBJ2-7; 7 positions match TRBD2. Germline CDR1 reads SEHNR; CDR2 reads FQNEAQ (reference sequence). This CDR3 has 14 amino acids. J lost 4 bases, V lost 5 bases, and 8 bases had no gene match.

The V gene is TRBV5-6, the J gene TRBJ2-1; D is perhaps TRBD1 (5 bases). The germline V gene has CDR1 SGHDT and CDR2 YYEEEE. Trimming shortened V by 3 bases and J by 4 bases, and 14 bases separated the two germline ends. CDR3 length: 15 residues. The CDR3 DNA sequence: TGTGCCAGCAGCTCCGACAGCTGGATTTACAATGAGCAGTTCTTC. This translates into CASSSDSWIYNEQFF.

CDR3 sequence: CASRSDRNSYEQYF. CDR3 DNA: TGTGCCAGCAGGTCGGACAGGAACTCCTACGAGCAGTACTTC. V and J are TRBV2 and TRBJ2-7; TRBD1 matches at 7 bases. CDR3 length: 14 residues. CDR1 is SNHLY, CDR2 FYNNEI, per germline. V dropped 6 bases and J dropped 0; count of bases not matched to a gene: 5. Full variable domain (rest looked up from reference TRBV2 and TRBJ2-7): EPEVTQTPSHQVTQMGQEVILRCVPISNHLYFYWYRQILGQKVEFLVSFYNNEISEKSEIFDDQFSVERPDGSNFTLKIRSTKLEDSAMYFCASRSDRNSYEQYFGPGTRLTVT.

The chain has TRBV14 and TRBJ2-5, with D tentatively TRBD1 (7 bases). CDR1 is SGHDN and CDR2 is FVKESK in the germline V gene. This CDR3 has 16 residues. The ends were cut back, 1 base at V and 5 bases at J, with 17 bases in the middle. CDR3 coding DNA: TGTGCCAGCAGCCAAGGAAGATTGACAGGGAGGGAGACCCAGTACTTC. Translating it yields CASSQGRLTGRETQYF.

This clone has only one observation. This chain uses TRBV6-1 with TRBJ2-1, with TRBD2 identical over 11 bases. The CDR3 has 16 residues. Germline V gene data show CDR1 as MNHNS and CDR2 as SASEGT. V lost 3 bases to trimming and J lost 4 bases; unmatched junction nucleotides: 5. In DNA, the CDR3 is TGTGCCAGCAGTGACGGGTGGACTAGCGGGTACAATGAGCAGTTCTTC. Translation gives CASSDGWTSGYNEQFF.

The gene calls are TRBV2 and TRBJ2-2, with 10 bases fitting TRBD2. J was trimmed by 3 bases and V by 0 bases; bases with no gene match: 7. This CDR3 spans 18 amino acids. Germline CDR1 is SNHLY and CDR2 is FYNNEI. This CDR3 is CASSEAGLALGYTGELFF. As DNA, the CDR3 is TGTGCCAGCAGTGAAGCGGGACTAGCGTTGGGGTACACCGGGGAGCTGTTTTTT.

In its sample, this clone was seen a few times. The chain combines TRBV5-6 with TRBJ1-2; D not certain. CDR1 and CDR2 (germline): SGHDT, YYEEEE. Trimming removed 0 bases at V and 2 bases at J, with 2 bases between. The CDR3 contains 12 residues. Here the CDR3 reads CASSLANYGYTF. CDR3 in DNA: TGTGCCAGCAGCTTGGCGAACTATGGCTACACCTTC.

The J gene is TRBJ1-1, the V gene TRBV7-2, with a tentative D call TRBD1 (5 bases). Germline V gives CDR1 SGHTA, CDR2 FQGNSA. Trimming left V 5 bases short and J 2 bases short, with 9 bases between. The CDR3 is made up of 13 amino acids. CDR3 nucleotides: TGTGCCAGCAGCCAAGACAGAAACACTGAAGCTTTCTTT. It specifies CASSQDRNTEAFF.

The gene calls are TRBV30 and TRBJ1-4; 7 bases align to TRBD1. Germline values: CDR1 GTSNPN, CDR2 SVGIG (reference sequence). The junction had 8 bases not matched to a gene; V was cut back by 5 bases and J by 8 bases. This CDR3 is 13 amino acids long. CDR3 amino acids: CAWEDRISEKLFF. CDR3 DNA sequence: TGTGCCTGGGAGGACAGGATCTCGGAAAAACTGTTTTTT.

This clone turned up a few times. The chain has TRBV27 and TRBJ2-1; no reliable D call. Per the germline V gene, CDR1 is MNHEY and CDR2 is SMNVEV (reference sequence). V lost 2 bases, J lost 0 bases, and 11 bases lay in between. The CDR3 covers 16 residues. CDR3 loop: CASSLIPKSSYNEQFF. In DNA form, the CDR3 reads TGTGCCAGCAGTTTAATACCAAAGAGCTCCTACAATGAGCAGTTCTTC.

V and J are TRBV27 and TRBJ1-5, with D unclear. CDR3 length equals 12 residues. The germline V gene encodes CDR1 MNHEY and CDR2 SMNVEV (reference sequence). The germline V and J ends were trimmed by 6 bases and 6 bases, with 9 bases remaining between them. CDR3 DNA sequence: TGTGCCAGCAGGTCAGGCCCTCAGCCCCAGCATTTT. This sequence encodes CASRSGPQPQHF.

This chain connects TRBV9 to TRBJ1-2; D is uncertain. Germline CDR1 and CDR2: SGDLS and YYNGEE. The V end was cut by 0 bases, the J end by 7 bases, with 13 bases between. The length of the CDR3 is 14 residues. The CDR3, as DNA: TGTGCCAGCAGCGTAGCTATCGGGGTGGCTGGCTACACCTTC. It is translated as CASSVAIGVAGYTF.

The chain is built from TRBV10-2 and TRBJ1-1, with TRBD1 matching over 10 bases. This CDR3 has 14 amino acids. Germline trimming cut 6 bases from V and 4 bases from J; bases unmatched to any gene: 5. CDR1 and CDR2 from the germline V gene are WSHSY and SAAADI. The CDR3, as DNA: TGCGCCAGCAGACCGGGACAGGGGTTCACTGAAGCTTTCTTT. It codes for CASRPGQGFTEAFF.

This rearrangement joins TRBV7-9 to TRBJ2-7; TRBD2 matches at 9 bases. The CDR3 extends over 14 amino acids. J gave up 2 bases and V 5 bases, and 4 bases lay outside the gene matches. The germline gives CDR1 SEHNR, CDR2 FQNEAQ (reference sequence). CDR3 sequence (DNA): TGTGCCAGCAGCATGGGACTAGCAGCCTACGAGCAGTACTTC. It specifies CASSMGLAAYEQYF.

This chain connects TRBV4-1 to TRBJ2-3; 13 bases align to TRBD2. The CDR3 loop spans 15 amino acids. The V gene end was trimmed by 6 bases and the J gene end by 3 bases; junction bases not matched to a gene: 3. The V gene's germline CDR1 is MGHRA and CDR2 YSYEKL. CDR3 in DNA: TGCGCCAGCAGTATGACTAGCGGGAGGACAGATACGCAGTATTTT. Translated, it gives CASSMTSGRTDTQYF.

CDR3 sequence (DNA): TGTGCCAGCAGTTACTCTCTAGCGGGAGGCACCAATGAGCAGTTCTTC. Encoded protein: CASSYSLAGGTNEQFF. J is TRBJ2-1 and V is TRBV6-5; 11 bases match TRBD2. This CDR3 spans 16 amino acids. The V gene end was trimmed by 0 bases and the J gene end by 6 bases; junction bases not matched to a gene: 4. The V gene's germline CDR1 is MNHEY and CDR2 SVGAGI.

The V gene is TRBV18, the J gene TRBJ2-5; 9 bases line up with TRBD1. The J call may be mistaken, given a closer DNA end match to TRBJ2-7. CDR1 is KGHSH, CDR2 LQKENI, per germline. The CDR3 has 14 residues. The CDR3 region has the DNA TGTGCCAGCTCACTCGGGACAGGGCGCAACGAGCAGTACTTC. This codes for CASSLGTGRNEQYF.

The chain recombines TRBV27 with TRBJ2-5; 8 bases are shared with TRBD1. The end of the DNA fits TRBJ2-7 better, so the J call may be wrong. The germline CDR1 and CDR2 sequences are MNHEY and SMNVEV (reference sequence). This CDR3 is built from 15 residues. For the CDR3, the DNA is TGTGCCAGCAGTTTACTACCAGGGGGCGCCTACGAGCAGTACTTC. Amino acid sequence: CASSLLPGGAYEQYF.

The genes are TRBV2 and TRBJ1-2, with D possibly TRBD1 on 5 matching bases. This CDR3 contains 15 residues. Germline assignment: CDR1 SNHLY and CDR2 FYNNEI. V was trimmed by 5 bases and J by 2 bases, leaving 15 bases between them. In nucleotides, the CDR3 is TGTGCCAGCAGTACCGAACTGACAGCAAACTATGGCTACACCTTC. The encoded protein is CASSTELTANYGYTF. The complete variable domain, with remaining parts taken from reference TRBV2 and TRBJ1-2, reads EPEVTQTPSHQVTQMGQEVILRCVPISNHLYFYWYRQILGQKVEFLVSFYNNEISEKSEIFDDQFSVERPDGSNFTLKIRSTKLEDSAMYFCASSTELTANYGYTFGSGTRLTVV.

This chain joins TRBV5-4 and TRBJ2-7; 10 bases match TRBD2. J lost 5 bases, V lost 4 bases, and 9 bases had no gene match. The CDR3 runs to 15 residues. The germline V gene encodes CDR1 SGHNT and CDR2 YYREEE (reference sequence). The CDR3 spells CASSPTGTSVNEQYF. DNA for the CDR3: TGTGCCAGCAGCCCCACCGGGACTAGCGTTAACGAGCAGTACTTC.

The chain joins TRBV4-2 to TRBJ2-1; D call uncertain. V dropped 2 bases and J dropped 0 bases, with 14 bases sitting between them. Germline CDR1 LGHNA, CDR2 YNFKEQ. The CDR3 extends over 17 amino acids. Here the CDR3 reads CASSQILRTSSYNEQFF. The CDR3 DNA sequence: TGTGCCAGCAGCCAAATTCTTCGTACGAGCTCCTACAATGAGCAGTTCTTC.

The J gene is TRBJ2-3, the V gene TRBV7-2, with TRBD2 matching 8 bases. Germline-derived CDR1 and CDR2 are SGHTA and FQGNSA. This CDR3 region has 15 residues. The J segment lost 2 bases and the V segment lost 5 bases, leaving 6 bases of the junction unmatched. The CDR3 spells CASSPGLGTTDTQYF. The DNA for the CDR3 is TGTGCCAGCAGCCCGGGACTAGGGACCACAGATACGCAGTATTTT.

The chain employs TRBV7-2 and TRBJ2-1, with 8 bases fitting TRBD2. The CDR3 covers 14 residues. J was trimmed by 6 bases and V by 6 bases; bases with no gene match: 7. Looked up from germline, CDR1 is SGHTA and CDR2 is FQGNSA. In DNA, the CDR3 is TGTGCCAGCAGGGGCACGGGGGGGGTCAATGAGCAGTTCTTC. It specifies CASRGTGGVNEQFF.